The rows below give T cell receptor beta chains drawn from one sample of a study of human T cells and chemical hapten exposure. TCRdb independently ran MiXCR on the RACE reads; one entry per CDR3 protein. Here the sample spans some 93,000 distinct CDR3 sequences, around 8.8% being singletons. Sequences were obtained from whole blood. The receptor set was obtained from a female donor in good health. Some clones in this sample may be carry-over from other donors' samples. The CDR3 runs from the conserved cysteine through the conserved F or W. The D gene is left open where the match is weak. Size is omitted from some rows. Given values are once, few, many or a class for expanded clones.

>NA|TRBJ1-5|TRBV28|12|many
TGTGCCAGCAGTGGTCCCAATCAGCCCCAGCATTTT
CASSGPNQPQHF
>TRBD2|TRBJ2-7|TRBV27|17|NA
TGTGCCAGCAGTTCCTCCCGGACTAGCGGGAGGGTCTACGAGCAGTACTTC
CASSSSRTSGRVYEQYF
>NA|TRBJ2-2|TRBV3-1|16|NA
TGTGCCAGCAGCCAAGACTACCCTCCGAACACCGGGGAGCTGTTTTTT
CASSQDYPPNTGELFF
>NA|TRBJ1-1|TRBV6-4|13|many
TGTGCCAGCAGTGACTCTGCGAACACTGAAGCTTTCTTT
CASSDSANTEAFF
>NA|TRBJ2-3|TRBV7-2|12|many
TGTGCCAGCAGTCCCGGGGGTTATACGCAGTATTTT
CASSPGGYTQYF
>TRBD1|TRBJ2-1|TRBV12-3/TRBV12-4|14|NA
TGTGCCAGCAGTTTAAGGACAGGGGTTAATGAGCAGTTCTTC
CASSLRTGVNEQFF
>TRBD2|TRBJ2-7|TRBV27|14|once
TGTGCCAGCAGTGCGGGACTAGCGGGATACGAGCAGTACTTC
CASSAGLAGYEQYF
>TRBD1|TRBJ1-4|TRBV12-3/TRBV12-4|15|NA
TGTGCCAGCAGGCCGCCGGGACAGGCTAATGCAAAACTGTTTTTT
CASRPPGQANAKLFF
>NA|TRBJ2-3|TRBV11-2|13|few
TGTGCCAGCAGCTTAGAGTTTACAGATACGCAGTATTTT
CASSLEFTDTQYF
>TRBD1|TRBJ2-7|TRBV12-3/TRBV12-4|20|few
TGTGCCAGCAGTTTTGGTGTCGGCTTCTTACTTGGACAGGGCGCTGACGAGCAGTACTTC
CASSFGVGFLLGQGADEQYF
>NA|TRBJ1-3|TRBV15|13|many
TGTGCCACCAGCAGGGGAGCTGGAAACACCATATATTTT
CATSRGAGNTIYF
>TRBD2|TRBJ2-7|TRBV5-1|15|NA
TGCGCCAGCAGCTTGGATGTTAGCGGGGTCTACGAGCAGTACTTC
CASSLDVSGVYEQYF
>TRBD1|TRBJ1-2|TRBV12-3/TRBV12-4|13|few
TGTGCCAGCTCGACCGGGACAGCCTATGGCTACACCTTC
CASSTGTAYGYTF
>NA|TRBJ2-2|TRBV20-1|15|few
TGCAGTGCTAGAGATACCAGGGAAGATGCCGGGGAGCTGTTTTTT
CSARDTREDAGELFF
>TRBD2|TRBJ2-7|TRBV10-3|14|NA
TGTGCCATCAGTCCCGGGACTAGCTCCTACGAGCAGTACTTC
CAISPGTSSYEQYF
>NA|TRBJ2-3|TRBV12-3/TRBV12-4|12|NA
TGTGCCAGCAGTTTTACCGGAGATACGCAGTATTTT
CASSFTGDTQYF
>TRBD2|TRBJ2-5|TRBV7-9|16|NA
TGTGCCAGCAGCTGGACGCTAGCGGGTACCCAAGAGACCCAGTACTTC
CASSWTLAGTQETQYF